These 18 T cell receptor beta chains share one sample of origin, sequenced in a study of CD8+ T cells in alopecia areata. Stated treatment: oral pan-JAK inhibitor, 5-10 mg twice daily. Reverse transcribed after extraction, RNA yielded cDNA as the sequencing template. The repertoire was sequenced with immunoSEQ multiplex PCR; TCRdb's copy has only in-frame clones and lacks some. The sample carries some 170,000 clones, 58% recorded once. Material: CD4+ T cells sorted from blood, obtained at approximately week 55, from a patient treated with tofacitinib. The receptors were sampled from a human donor with alopecia areata.

J is TRBJ2-3 and V is TRBV29-1; possibly TRBD2 for D (6 bases). CDR1 and CDR2 from the germline V gene are SQVTM and ANQGSEA. There are 13 residues in the CDR3. The germline V and J ends were trimmed by 7 bases and 3 bases, with 14 bases remaining between them. CDR3 sequence reads: CSEESRGTDTQYF. The DNA of the CDR3 is TGCAGCGAGGAAAGCCGGGGGACAGATACGCAGTATTTT.

The rearrangement uses TRBV29-1 and TRBJ1-1; 8 nucleotides align to TRBD1. With 6 bases clipped from V and 7 bases from J, the junction kept 10 bases outside the gene matches. The germline CDR1 and CDR2 sequences are SQVTM and ANQGSEA. The CDR3 extends over 13 amino acids. CDR3 DNA sequence: TGCAGCGTCAGAACGACAGGGGAAGGTGAAGCTTTCTTT. Amino acids: CSVRTTGEGEAFF.

In its sample, this clone was seen a few times. The rearrangement links TRBV7-7 to TRBJ2-5; D ambiguous. This CDR3 is 14 amino acids long. CDR1 SSHAT and CDR2 FNYEAQ come from the germline V gene (reference sequence). V lost 2 bases and J lost 2, with 9 bases in between. In DNA form, the CDR3 reads TGTGCCAGCAGCTTATTAGGGAAACAAGAGACCCAGTACTTC. This sequence encodes CASSLLGKQETQYF.

The chain's CDR3 is CASSLQTGGFNEKLFF. The CDR3 coding sequence is TGTGCCAGCAGCCTGCAGACAGGGGGCTTCAATGAAAAACTGTTTTTT. The chain recombines TRBV7-9 with TRBJ1-4; 10 positions agree with TRBD1. The CDR3 is 16 amino acids. Germline-derived CDR1 and CDR2 are SEHNR and FQNEAQ (reference sequence). J gave up 5 bases and V 5 bases, and 8 bases lay outside the gene matches.

The chain combines TRBV6-5 with TRBJ2-7; D gene ambiguous. CDR1 MNHEY and CDR2 SVGAGI come from the germline V gene. This CDR3 spans 15 amino acids. V was shortened by 5 bases and J by 0 bases, with 14 bases between the two germline ends. The CDR3 DNA sequence: TGTGCCAGCAGTGGAAGCGTCCAGAGCTCCTACGAGCAGTACTTC. Translation gives CASSGSVQSSYEQYF.

Points on this clone: Relative to the germline gene, one junction end is altered; a read error may explain this. J is TRBJ2-7 and V is TRBV5-1, with D unresolved. The germline CDR1 and CDR2 sequences are SGHRS and YFSETQ. The length of the CDR3 is 13 residues. The CDR3 region has the DNA TGCGCCAGCAGCTTGGATCCCGAAAGAGGCCACAAATTC. It encodes CASSLDPERGHKF.

This rearrangement joins TRBV7-6 to TRBJ2-5; 12 bases align to TRBD2. The trim removed 4 bases at V and 5 bases at J, leaving 8 bases unmatched. In germline, CDR1 is SGHVS, CDR2 FNYEAQ. This CDR3 contains 16 residues. CDR3 sequence (DNA): TGTGCCAGCAGCTCCCCACTAGCGGGGGGACGGGAGACCCAGTACTTC. Translated, it gives CASSSPLAGGRETQYF.

This clone appeared many times. The chain recombines TRBV18 with TRBJ1-6, with 9 bases identical to TRBD1. Germline V gene data show CDR1 as KGHSH and CDR2 as LQKENI. The CDR3 is 14 amino acids. V dropped 4 bases and J dropped 9; count of bases not matched to a gene: 4. CDR3 DNA sequence: TGTGCCAGCTCACTGGGACAGGGCTCTTCACCCCTCCACTTT. This sequence encodes CASSLGQGSSPLHF.

The chain recombines TRBV6-1 with TRBJ1-1, with 7 bases identical to TRBD1. Germline trimming cut 8 bases from V and 1 base from J; bases unmatched to any gene: 4. The CDR3 runs 13 residues. CDR1 MNHNS and CDR2 SASEGT come from the germline V gene. CDR3 region: CASRDSWNTEAFF. The CDR3 DNA reads as TGTGCCAGCCGGGACAGCTGGAACACTGAAGCTTTCTTT.

This clone showed up just once. V usage is TRBV29-1 and J usage is TRBJ2-1; TRBD1 matches 10 bases. The J segment lost 8 bases and the V segment lost 8 bases, leaving 9 bases of the junction unmatched. The CDR3 runs to 13 residues. The germline V gene has CDR1 SQVTM and CDR2 ANQGSEA. CDR3 amino acids: CSLWTGGDDEQFF. CDR3 nucleotides: TGCAGCCTATGGACAGGGGGGGACGATGAGCAGTTCTTC.

CDR3 coding DNA: TGTGCCAGCAGGGAACTAGATAGAGAGACCCAGTACTTC. Translation gives CASRELDRETQYF. The chain uses TRBV9 and TRBJ2-5, with D perhaps TRBD2 (5 bases). There are 13 residues in the CDR3. The germline V gene has CDR1 SGDLS and CDR2 YYNGEE. V lost 5 bases to trimming and J lost 4 bases, with 12 bases between them. Filled out from reference TRBV9 and TRBJ2-5, the complete variable domain reads DSGVTQTPKHLITATGQRVTLRCSPRSGDLSVYWYQQSLDQGLQFLIQYYNGEERAKGNILERFSAQQFPDLHSELNLSSLELGDSALYFCASRELDRETQYFGPGTRLLVL.

The rearrangement links TRBV20-1 to TRBJ1-2; D not resolved. Germline V gene data show CDR1 as DFQATT and CDR2 as SNEGSKA (reference sequence). This CDR3 comprises 11 residues. V lost 5 bases, J lost 3 bases, and 7 bases lay in between. The CDR3 DNA is TGCAGTGCTGGGGAGCACTATGGCTACACCTTC. This encodes CSAGEHYGYTF.

The chain's CDR3 is CSATDNYGYTF. The CDR3 DNA is TGCAGCGCGACAGACAACTATGGCTACACCTTC. This chain joins TRBV29-1 and TRBJ1-2; D is perhaps TRBD1 (5 bases). Germline V gene lookup returns CDR1 SQVTM and CDR2 ANQGSEA. The V end was cut by 7 bases, the J end by 2 bases, with 8 bases between. The CDR3 spans 11 residues.

This clone came up a few times. This rearrangement joins TRBV14 to TRBJ1-4, with a tentative D call TRBD1 (5 bases). Trimming removed 1 base from V and 2 bases from J, with 8 bases in between. Germline V lookup: CDR1 SGHDN, CDR2 FVKESK. CDR3 length: 15 residues. Here the CDR3 reads CASSQGGTTNEKLFF. CDR3 DNA sequence: TGTGCCAGCAGCCAAGGAGGGACGACTAATGAAAAACTGTTTTTT.

The sample holds a few counts of this clone. This chain links TRBV13 with TRBJ2-5; D is uncertain. In germline, CDR1 is PRHDT, CDR2 FYEKMQ (reference sequence). The CDR3 contains 17 residues. V was cut by 1 base and J by 0 bases, with 15 bases left in between. CDR3: CASSLDSVFRYQETQYF. CDR3 nucleotide sequence: TGTGCCAGCAGCTTAGATTCGGTTTTCCGGTACCAAGAGACCCAGTACTTC.

The V gene is TRBV5-1, the J gene TRBJ2-7, with unresolved D. Germline CDR1 is SGHRS and CDR2 is YFSETQ. The germline V and J ends were trimmed by 0 bases and 7 bases, with 17 bases remaining between them. This CDR3 has 15 residues. CDR3 residues: CASSLEAETAREQYF. The CDR3 nucleotides are TGCGCCAGCAGCTTGGAGGCGGAAACTGCCCGGGAGCAGTACTTC.

V gene TRBV6-5 combines with J gene TRBJ1-5; unclear D gene. The germline V and J ends were trimmed by 6 bases and 1 base, with 7 bases remaining between them. The CDR3 loop spans 13 amino acids. CDR1 and CDR2 (germline): MNHEY, SVGAGI. CDR3: CASREISNQPQHF. The CDR3 bases are TGTGCCAGCAGGGAAATAAGCAATCAGCCCCAGCATTTT.

J is TRBJ2-3 and V is TRBV7-2, with D possibly being TRBD1 or TRBD2 (5 bases each). V lost 4 bases to trimming and J lost 4 bases, with 12 bases between them. In germline, CDR1 is SGHTA, CDR2 FQGNSA. The CDR3 is made up of 14 amino acids. For the CDR3, the DNA is TGTGCCAGCAGCTATTCCCCGGGGCCAGATACGCAGTATTTT. Residues: CASSYSPGPDTQYF. The whole variable domain, filled in from reference TRBV7-2 and TRBJ2-3, reads GAGVSQSPSNKVTEKGKDVELRCDPISGHTALYWYRQSLGQGLEFLIYFQGNSAPDKSGLPSDRFSAERTGGSVSTLTIQRTQQEDSAVYLCASSYSPGPDTQYFGPGTRLTVL.